This TCR beta chain came from a study of cytomegalovirus exposure and HLA in healthy donors. Produced via immunoSEQ multiplex PCR; TCRdb's table is partial and in-frame only. The sample lists about 130,000 clones, 85% to 90% occurring once. The CDR3 extends over 14 amino acids. Germline-derived CDR1 and CDR2 are SEHNR and FQNEAQ (reference sequence). The V end was cut by 4 bases, the J end by 6 bases, with 12 bases between. The sequencing sample was made of PBMCs. This receptor was taken from a young man in good health and CMV-seronegative. The chain carries TRBV7-9 and TRBJ1-4, with D possibly being TRBD1 (6 bases). In nucleotides, the CDR3 is TGTGCCAGCAGCTCACAGGGATGGGATGAAAAACTGTTTTTT. The encoded protein is CASSSQGWDEKLFF.